This record looks at one TCR beta chain sequence and its context. The clone's antigen remains unknown. No qualities accompany the bases; no much larger clone lies one base away. Enrolling through a virtual design, the prospective study's participants ranged in age from roughly 18 to 90 years and lived across more than 20 United States geographic areas. Cohort assignment in the prospective study relied on participant-reported clinical history from a screening survey and a study questionnaire. Recovered participants in ImmuneRACE Cohort 3 were defined as having two consecutive negative NP/OP PCR tests, clearance from a healthcare professional, or resolution of symptoms. Mobile phlebotomists in the prospective study collected whole blood, serum and a nasopharyngeal or oropharyngeal swab from every participant. Over a roughly 2-month period, participants in the prospective study had the option of providing additional blood draws and questionnaires. Blood samples from the prospective study were shipped frozen or at room temperature prior to DNA extraction.

The immunoSEQ Assay, a bias-controlled multiplex PCR, was used to amplify TCRbeta CDR3 regions from genomic DNA. As for how the authors treated the data: Within the assay, amplification of reference gene primers was used to estimate how many nucleated cells each sample contained. To quantify the absolute abundance of each unique TCRbeta CDR3 rearrangement, sequence reads were collapsed and filtered. For each sample, productive Simpson clonality was calculated as the square root of Simpson's diversity index across productive rearrangements. This is the immuneACCESS table as TCRdb keeps it, with only in-frame sequences that have V and J called. A part of the clones is gone; compared with another copy, unresolved V genes explain less than half, and the rest is unexplained. V and J calls plus clone size are reproduced from that table; the DNA served to infer D and trimming. Across this sample there are roughly 270,000 clones, with 85% seen only once. The ten largest clonotypes hold about 2.7% of the sample.

The data derive from a study of blood T cell repertoires in COVID-19 (dated by TCRdb to between 2020 and 2021). About the full investigation: Collaborator samples came from the United States, Italy and Spain and covered acute and convalescent phases of COVID-19. The prospective study material was composed of cDNA or gDNA derived from T cells, B-cell-depleted T cells, or PBMCs. Subjects who had been exposed to COVID-19, were actively infected with it, or had recovered from it provided the deeply sampled blood TCRbeta repertoires that made up the dataset. The repertoires were released in a freely available public database intended as a resource for research on the immune response to SARS-CoV-2. The samples were drawn from two sources: the first 160 participants of the ongoing ImmuneRACE study, and approximately 1,300 subjects contributed by 6 global collaborators. Nearly every sample came with metadata listing a de-identified subject ID, COVID-19 status, age in years and sex. Where available, HLA class I and class II types were obtained from metadata supplied by the sample provider rather than from assay-based typing.

Its CDR3 holds 13 amino acids, cysteine through phenylalanine. The sequence is cut down to CDR3 DNA, 39 bases in frame from base 1. The junction carries 13 bases between V and J, which are trimmed by 8 bases and 0 bases respectively. CDR1 and CDR2 (GTSNPN, SVGIG) derive from the germline V gene (reference sequence). The study at large found these results: The quantity of clinical and demographic metadata differed by source and by participant and was supplied without curation.

This sequence was found in a woman aged 45-65 years who had recovered from COVID-19. The sequenced sample consisted of PBMCs or T cells enriched from blood (not recorded which). Recombination joined TRBV30 with TRBJ1-1; the D region possibly corresponds to TRBD1 (6 bases align). The CDR3 here reads CATKGQMNTEAFF. The nucleotide sequence reads TGTGCCACCAAAGGACAGATGAACACTGAAGCTTTCTTT.